The present TCR beta chain was sequenced within a study of metastatic and nonmetastatic thyroid tumors. J lost 9 bases, V lost 6 bases, and 15 bases had no gene match. The CDR3 loop spans 16 amino acids. Germline V gives CDR1 ENHRY, CDR2 SYGVKD. TCRdb re-processed the PCR reads through MiXCR. The repertoire includes around 44,000 clones, 28% of them detected once, and 9.9% sits in the top ten. Thyroid surgery was preceded by no treatment in any patient. Sequenced material: blood. The chain carries TRBV10-3 and TRBJ2-1; 9 bases fit TRBD2. This receptor was obtained from a male donor with papillary thyroid cancer or a benign thyroid nodule (not recorded which). Some clones in this sample may be carry-over from other donors' samples. The CDR3 bases are TGTGCCATCAGACCCTGGACTAGCGCGAGTTTTGGTGAGCAGTTCTTC. Translating it yields CAIRPWTSASFGEQFF.